The rows below give T cell receptor beta chains drawn from one sample of a study of blood T cell repertoires in COVID-19. Produced via immunoSEQ multiplex PCR; TCRdb's table is partial and in-frame only. The table records 470,000 or so clones, nearly 90% of them present only once. Sequenced input: PBMCs or T cells enriched from blood (not recorded which). The receptors come from a woman younger than 30 with acute COVID-19. Both conserved end residues are part of each CDR3. Fields, in order: D gene, J gene, clone size, V gene, CDR3 DNA, CDR3 protein. The D gene is left open where the match is weak. Clone size is given for some rows only: seen once, a few or many times, or a class if the clone is expanded.

D: NA
J: TRBJ2-4
size: NA
V: TRBV28
DNA: TGTGCCAGCAGTTCAGGGGACAAGGGTATTCAGTACTTC
CDR3: CASSSGDKGIQYF

D: NA
J: TRBJ1-3
size: NA
V: TRBV4-3
DNA: TGCGCCAGCAGCCAAGATTATGGCAACTCTGGAAACACCATATATTTT
CDR3: CASSQDYGNSGNTIYF

D: TRBD1
J: TRBJ2-1
size: NA
V: TRBV15
DNA: TGTGCCACCAGCAGAGGGGACAGGATCAATGAGCAGTTCTTC
CDR3: CATSRGDRINEQFF

D: NA
J: TRBJ1-1
size: NA
V: TRBV5-4
DNA: TGTGCCAGCAGCTCTGAGATCCTGAACACTGAAGCTTTCTTT
CDR3: CASSSEILNTEAFF

D: NA
J: TRBJ2-3
size: NA
V: TRBV4-1
DNA: TGCGCCAGCAGCCAAGCGGCCCCCCAGGGAGATACGCAGTATTTT
CDR3: CASSQAAPQGDTQYF

D: NA
J: TRBJ2-5
size: few
V: TRBV5-4
DNA: TGTGCCAGCAGCTATCGGACAGAAGAGACCCAGTACTTC
CDR3: CASSYRTEETQYF

D: TRBD1
J: TRBJ2-7
size: NA
V: TRBV11-2
DNA: TGTGCCAGCAGCTTAGGTGGGACAGGGCCATACGAGCAGTACTTC
CDR3: CASSLGGTGPYEQYF

D: NA
J: TRBJ1-5
size: once
V: TRBV15
DNA: TGTGCCACCAGCAGAGTTAATGAGCCCCAGCATTTT
CDR3: CATSRVNEPQHF

D: NA
J: TRBJ1-2
size: NA
V: TRBV27
DNA: TGTGCCAGCAGTTCTTCACGGGATAGTGGCTACACCTTC
CDR3: CASSSSRDSGYTF

D: NA
J: TRBJ2-7
size: NA
V: TRBV5-4
DNA: TGTGCCAGCAGTTCCGGGACAAGTTCCTACGAGCAGTACTTC
CDR3: CASSSGTSSYEQYF